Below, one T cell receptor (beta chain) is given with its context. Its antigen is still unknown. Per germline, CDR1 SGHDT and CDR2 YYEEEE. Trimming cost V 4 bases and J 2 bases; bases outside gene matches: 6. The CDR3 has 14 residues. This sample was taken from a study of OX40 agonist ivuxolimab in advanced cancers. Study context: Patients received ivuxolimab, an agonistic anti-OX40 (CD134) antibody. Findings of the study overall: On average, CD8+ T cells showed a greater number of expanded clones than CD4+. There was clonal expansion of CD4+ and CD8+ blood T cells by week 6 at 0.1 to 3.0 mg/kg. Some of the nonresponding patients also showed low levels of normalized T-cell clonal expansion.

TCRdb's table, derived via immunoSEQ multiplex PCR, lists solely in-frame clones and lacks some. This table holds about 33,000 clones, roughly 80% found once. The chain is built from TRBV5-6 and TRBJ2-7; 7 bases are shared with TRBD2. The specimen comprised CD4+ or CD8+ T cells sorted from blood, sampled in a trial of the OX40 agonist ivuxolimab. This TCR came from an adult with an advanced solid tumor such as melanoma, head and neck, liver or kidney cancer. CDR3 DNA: TGTGCCAGCAGCAAGAGCGGGACCCCCTACGAGCAGTACTTC. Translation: CASSKSGTPYEQYF.